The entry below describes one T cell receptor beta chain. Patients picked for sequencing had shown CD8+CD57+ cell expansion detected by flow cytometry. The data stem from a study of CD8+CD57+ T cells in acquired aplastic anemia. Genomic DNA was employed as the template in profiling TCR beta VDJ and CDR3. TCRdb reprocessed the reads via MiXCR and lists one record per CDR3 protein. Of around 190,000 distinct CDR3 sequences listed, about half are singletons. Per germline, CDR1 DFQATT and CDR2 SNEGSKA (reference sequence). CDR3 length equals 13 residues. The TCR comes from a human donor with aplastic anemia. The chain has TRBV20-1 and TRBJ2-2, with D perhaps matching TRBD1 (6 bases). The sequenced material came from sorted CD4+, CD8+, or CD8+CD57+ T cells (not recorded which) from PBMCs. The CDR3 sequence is CARQELNTGELFF. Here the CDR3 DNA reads TGCGCACGACAGGAATTGAACACCGGGGAGCTGTTTTTT.